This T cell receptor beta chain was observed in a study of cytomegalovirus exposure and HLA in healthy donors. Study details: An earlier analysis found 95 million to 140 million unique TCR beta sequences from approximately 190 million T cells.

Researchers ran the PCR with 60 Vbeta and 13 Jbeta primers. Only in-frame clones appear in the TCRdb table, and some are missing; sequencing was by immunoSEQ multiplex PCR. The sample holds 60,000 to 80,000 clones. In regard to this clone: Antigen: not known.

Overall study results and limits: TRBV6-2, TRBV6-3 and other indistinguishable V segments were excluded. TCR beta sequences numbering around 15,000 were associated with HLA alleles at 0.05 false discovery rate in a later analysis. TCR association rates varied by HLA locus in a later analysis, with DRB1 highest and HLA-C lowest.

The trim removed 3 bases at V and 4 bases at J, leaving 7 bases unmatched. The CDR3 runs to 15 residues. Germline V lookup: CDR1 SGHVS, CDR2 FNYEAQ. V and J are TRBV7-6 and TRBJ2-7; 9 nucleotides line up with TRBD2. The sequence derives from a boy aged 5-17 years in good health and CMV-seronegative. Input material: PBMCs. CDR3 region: CASSFELAGTYEQYF. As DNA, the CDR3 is TGTGCCAGCAGCTTTGAACTAGCGGGTACATACGAGCAGTACTTC.